This T cell receptor beta chain was identified in a study of T cells after yellow fever vaccination. TCRdb re-analysed the 5' RACE reads in MiXCR, keeping a single row per CDR3 protein. The sample includes about 320,000 distinct CDR3 sequences, around 6.8% of them seen just once. Germline CDR1 SGHRS, CDR2 YFSETQ. The CDR3 totals 16 residues. V lost 5 bases and J lost 5, with 22 bases in between. The receptor's source is a man younger than 35 who received the YFV17D yellow fever vaccine. Here the sequenced sample was PBMCs, taken more than 40 days after the first yellow fever vaccination. The V and J genes are TRBV5-1 and TRBJ2-5; tentative D call: TRBD1 (5 bases). This chain's CDR3 is CASRGVWLREGETQYF. The CDR3, as DNA: TGCGCCAGCAGAGGGGTTTGGCTCAGAGAAGGGGAGACCCAGTACTTC.